These 28 T cell receptor beta chains were sequenced from one sample in a study of blood T cells in healthy people across ages. Primed by a sample-barcoded 5' primer and a J-beta primer mix, a second PCR proceeded for 7 to 11 cycles. TCRdb recomputed calls from the 5' RACE reads with MiXCR, one row per CDR3 protein. The sample records about 620,000 distinct CDR3 sequences, over 40% being singletons. The sequenced sample was blood. The receptor set was obtained from a woman aged 80 or over in good health.

In its sample, this clonotype was seen many times. The chain combines TRBV9 with TRBJ2-7; 7 bases are a match to TRBD2. J gave up 6 bases and V 0 bases, and 3 bases lay outside the gene matches. This CDR3 comprises 13 residues. CDR1 SGDLS and CDR2 YYNGEE come from the germline V gene. This CDR3 reads CASSVATGGEQYF. DNA of the CDR3: TGTGCCAGCAGCGTAGCAACGGGGGGCGAGCAGTACTTC. Using reference TRBV9 and TRBJ2-7 for the parts outside the CDR3, the full variable domain is DSGVTQTPKHLITATGQRVTLRCSPRSGDLSVYWYQQSLDQGLQFLIQYYNGEERAKGNILERFSAQQFPDLHSELNLSSLELGDSALYFCASSVATGGEQYFGPGTRLTVT.

This clonotype was counted at least ten times. The chain combines TRBV4-1 with TRBJ1-2; D ambiguous. The ends were cut back, 2 bases at V and 8 bases at J, with 15 bases in the middle. CDR1 is MGHRA, CDR2 YSYEKL, per germline. The length of the CDR3 is 14 residues. CDR3 sequence reads: CASSQPFERLGYTF. CDR3 bases: TGCGCCAGCAGCCAACCATTCGAACGGCTGGGCTACACCTTC.

V gene TRBV12-3 or TRBV12-4 combines with J gene TRBJ2-5; no definite D call. The V gene lost 1 base and the J gene lost 1 base, with 13 bases spanning the gap. This CDR3 has 16 amino acids. The CDR3 DNA follows: TGTGCCAGCAGTTTAGGGGCTAAGAAACTCCAAGAGACCCAGTACTTC. Translation gives CASSLGAKKLQETQYF.

The V gene is TRBV6-5, the J gene TRBJ1-2; a possible D gene is TRBD1 (5 bases). Germline assignment: CDR1 MNHEY and CDR2 SVGAGI. Trimming removed 2 bases from V and 5 bases from J, with 21 bases in between. The CDR3 contains 17 residues. The CDR3 DNA follows: TGTGCCAGCAGTTACCTCATGGTCGGCAGGGTAGGATATGGCTACACCTTC. It is translated as CASSYLMVGRVGYGYTF.

This chain uses TRBV5-1 with TRBJ1-6; 8 bases fit TRBD1. V shed 4 bases, J shed 10 bases, and the junction held 7 bases outside the gene matches. The CDR3 has 14 residues. Germline CDR1 is SGHRS and CDR2 is YFSETQ. DNA of the CDR3: TGCGCCAGCAGCAAGGGACAGGTAGAATCACCCCTCCACTTT. It yields the protein CASSKGQVESPLHF.

In regard to this clonotype: Just one base apart from a much larger clone, this may be a read error. The chain has TRBV6-2 or TRBV6-3 and TRBJ1-2, with D possibly being TRBD1 (6 bases). Germline V gene data show CDR1 as MNHEY and CDR2 as SVGEGT. The CDR3 is made up of 13 amino acids. CDR3 coding DNA: TGTGCCGGCAGTTACTCACAGGGAGGCGGCTACACCTTC. Translation gives CAGSYSQGGGYTF.

V is TRBV12-3 or TRBV12-4 and J is TRBJ2-2, with D unresolved. Trimming removed 8 bases from V and 2 bases from J, with 9 bases in between. The CDR3 has 13 residues. The CDR3 DNA is TGTGCCAGCCGCTCGGACAACACCGGGGAGCTGTTTTTT. Translated: CASRSDNTGELFF.

The J gene is TRBJ2-5, the V gene TRBV4-3, with D possibly TRBD2 on 5 matching bases. The CDR3 contains 15 residues. The V gene's germline CDR1 is LGHNA and CDR2 YSLEER. V dropped 0 bases and J dropped 1 base, with 9 bases sitting between them. CDR3 residues: CASSQDLATQETQYF. The CDR3 DNA is TGCGCCAGCAGCCAAGATCTAGCAACCCAAGAGACCCAGTACTTC.

This clonotype appeared once. A much larger clone lies a single base off, so this may be a read error. The genes are TRBV9 and TRBJ2-1, with 7 bases fitting TRBD1. Germline assignment: CDR1 SGDLS and CDR2 YYNGEE. CDR3 size: 15 residues. V was clipped by 4 bases and J by 4 bases; unmatched bases: 8. DNA for the CDR3: TGTGCCAGCAGCAGGGACAGTGGCGAATACAATGAGCAGTTCTTC. Protein product: CASSRDSGEYNEQFF.

This chain's CDR3 is CSARPNSGANVLTF. The CDR3, as DNA: TGCAGTGCTCGCCCTAACTCTGGGGCCAACGTCCTGACTTTC. This chain links TRBV20-1 with TRBJ2-6; unclear D gene. Germline CDR1 DFQATT, CDR2 SNEGSKA (reference sequence). The ends were cut back, 5 bases at V and 0 bases at J, with 8 bases in the middle. The CDR3 sequence is 14 residues long.

The chain uses TRBV10-3 and TRBJ2-5; D may correspond to TRBD1 or TRBD2 (5 bases each). Trimming took off 5 bases at V and 11 bases at J, with 18 bases between the two ends. CDR3 size: 13 residues. The V gene's germline CDR1 is ENHRY and CDR2 SYGVKD. This CDR3 is CAISSRENGEQYF. In DNA form, the CDR3 reads TGTGCCATCAGTTCCAGGGAGAATGGGGAGCAGTACTTC.

This clonotype was seen repeatedly, ten times or more. V is TRBV5-1 and J is TRBJ2-3; D tentatively reads TRBD1 or TRBD2 (5 bases each). CDR1 is SGHRS, CDR2 YFSETQ, per germline. The CDR3 loop spans 14 amino acids. V lost 9 bases and J 0 bases, leaving 14 bases between the germline ends. The CDR3 here is CANSRGDSTDTQYF. The CDR3 nucleotides are TGCGCCAATTCACGAGGGGATAGCACAGATACGCAGTATTTT.

This clonotype was counted ten times or more. The chain carries TRBV27 and TRBJ2-7, with TRBD1 identical over 8 bases. Germline CDR1 is MNHEY and CDR2 is SMNVEV (reference sequence). The CDR3 loop spans 14 amino acids. V lost 4 bases, J lost 3 bases, and 5 bases stayed unmatched. The CDR3 loop is CASSSDRAGYEQYF. The CDR3 region has the DNA TGTGCCAGCAGTTCGGACAGGGCCGGCTACGAGCAGTACTTC.

Worth noting for this clonotype: One base away lies a much larger clone, so this may be a sequencing read error. CDR3 coding DNA: TGTGCCAGCAGCACTGAGGGTGAGCAGTACTTC. Its translation: CASSTEGEQYF. The chain employs TRBV12-3 or TRBV12-4 and TRBJ2-7, with D possibly being TRBD2 (5 bases). CDR3 length equals 11 residues. The germline V and J ends were trimmed by 6 bases and 7 bases, with 10 bases remaining between them.

The chain couples TRBV20-1 to TRBJ2-1; 7 bases match TRBD1. J was trimmed by 1 base and V by 7 bases; bases with no gene match: 4. Germline V gives CDR1 DFQATT, CDR2 SNEGSKA (reference sequence). The CDR3 contains 13 residues. CDR3 region: CSVRDRSYNEQFF. Here the CDR3 DNA reads TGCAGTGTTCGGGACAGATCCTACAATGAGCAGTTCTTC.

This chain connects TRBV21-1 to TRBJ1-4; TRBD1 is the table's D call, not checked against the DNA. TRBV21-1 represents a pseudogene. The CDR3 has 15 amino acids. In DNA form, the CDR3 reads TGTGCCAGCAGCAAAGGGGACAGGGTAAATGAAAAACTGTTTTTT. As protein: CASSKGDRVNEKLFF.

This clonotype was detected only a few times. This chain uses TRBV20-1 with TRBJ2-5, with unresolved D. Trimming took off 1 base at V and 2 bases at J, with 14 bases between the two ends. This CDR3 is 15 amino acids long. From germline, CDR1 is DFQATT and CDR2 SNEGSKA (reference sequence). The CDR3 is CSARGGRNAQETQYF. In DNA, the CDR3 is TGCAGTGCTAGAGGTGGTAGGAACGCACAAGAGACCCAGTACTTC.

Ten or more counts support this clonotype. The chain uses TRBV7-2 and TRBJ2-3, with 9 bases that match TRBD2. The CDR3 sequence is 16 residues long. Unmatched junction bases numbered 5, after V lost 3 bases and J lost 1 base. Germline V gene data show CDR1 as SGHTA and CDR2 as FQGNSA. The CDR3 DNA reads as TGTGCCAGCAGCTTCCTTAGCGGGGGCCGCACAGATACGCAGTATTTT. Amino acid sequence: CASSFLSGGRTDTQYF.

At least ten counts were recorded for this clonotype. The chain links TRBV6-6 to TRBJ1-4; D remains ambiguous. V lost 1 base to trimming and J lost 5 bases, with 8 bases between them. The CDR3 totals 14 residues. CDR1 and CDR2 from the germline V gene are MNHNY and SVGAGI (reference sequence). This CDR3 is CASSYWRPNEKLFF. CDR3 coding DNA: TGTGCCAGCAGTTACTGGAGGCCCAATGAAAAACTGTTTTTT.

The rearrangement joins TRBV3-1 to TRBJ2-5, with D unclear. Germline-derived CDR1 and CDR2 are LGHDT and YNNKEL (reference sequence). Trimming took off 1 base at V and 5 bases at J, with 11 bases between the two ends. The CDR3 has 14 amino acids. CDR3 protein: CASSQAPVTETQYF. The DNA of the CDR3 is TGTGCCAGCAGCCAAGCTCCGGTCACGGAGACCCAGTACTTC.

V is TRBV18 and J is TRBJ2-1, with D perhaps matching TRBD2 (6 bases). The CDR3 is 17 amino acids. The germline gives CDR1 KGHSH, CDR2 LQKENI. The germline V and J ends were trimmed by 6 bases and 1 base, with 19 bases remaining between them. The CDR3 bases are TGTGCCAGCTCCCCAACCCTGACTAGAATGTCCTACAATGAGCAGTTCTTC. Translating gives CASSPTLTRMSYNEQFF.

This clonotype was counted ten times or more. This chain's CDR3 is CASSRVPDEQYF. For the CDR3, the DNA is TGTGCCAGCAGTCGAGTACCCGATGAGCAGTACTTC. The chain employs TRBV6-6 and TRBJ2-7, with D unresolved. The germline gives CDR1 MNHNY, CDR2 SVGAGI (reference sequence). V dropped 5 bases and J dropped 7 bases, with 12 bases sitting between them. The CDR3 spans 12 residues.

The chain combines TRBV12-3 or TRBV12-4 with TRBJ2-2, with a weak D call TRBD1 (5 bases). Trimming stripped 1 base from V and 3 bases from J, with 12 bases between. The CDR3 sequence is 16 residues long. CDR3 DNA sequence: TGTGCCAGCAGTTTAGGGCAGGGTAGGGACACCGGGGAGCTGTTTTTT. Its translation: CASSLGQGRDTGELFF.

In its sample, this clonotype was seen many times. The rearrangement joins TRBV15 to TRBJ2-3; D is ambiguous. Germline V lookup: CDR1 LNHNV, CDR2 YYDKDF (reference sequence). The CDR3 spans 15 residues. V was shortened by 0 bases and J by 0 bases, with 7 bases between the two germline ends. The chain's CDR3 is CATSRDVTSTDTQYF. The CDR3 nucleotides are TGTGCCACCAGCAGAGACGTAACTAGCACAGATACGCAGTATTTT. Full variable domain (remainder filled in from reference TRBV15 and TRBJ2-3): DAMVIQNPRYQVTQFGKPVTLSCSQTLNHNVMYWYQQKSSQAPKLLFHYYDKDFNNEADTPDNFQSRRPNTSFCFLDIRSPGLGDTAMYLCATSRDVTSTDTQYFGPGTRLTVL.

The rearrangement links TRBV10-3 to TRBJ2-1; a possible D gene is TRBD2 (6 bases). This CDR3 is built from 15 residues. Germline CDR1 and CDR2: ENHRY and SYGVKD. The V and J ends lost 3 bases and 3 bases respectively, with 12 bases between them. The CDR3 region is CAISDPGRDYNEQFF. The CDR3 DNA reads TGTGCCATCAGTGACCCGGGGCGGGACTACAATGAGCAGTTCTTC.

This chain connects TRBV18 to TRBJ2-1; TRBD1 is a possible D gene (6 bases). The CDR3 contains 16 residues. The V gene's germline CDR1 is KGHSH and CDR2 LQKENI. Between the trimmed V and J ends, which lost 0 bases and 5 bases, there was a span of 14 bases. The CDR3 is CASSPPGVGADNEQFF. The CDR3 DNA reads as TGTGCCAGCTCACCACCGGGCGTGGGGGCCGACAATGAGCAGTTCTTC.

This clonotype was counted only a few times. This may be a read error: a much more frequent sequence differs by one nucleotide. The rearrangement links TRBV6-6 to TRBJ2-5; no clear D. Germline CDR1 and CDR2: MNHNY and SVGAGI (reference sequence). The CDR3 covers 14 residues. CDR3 in amino acids: CASSDSKFQETQYF. CDR3 sequence (DNA): TGTGCCAGCAGTGACTCGAAATTCCAAGAGACCCAGTACTTC.

The chain uses TRBV4-1 and TRBJ1-1; D is unresolved. With 3 bases removed from V and 0 bases from J, the gap between germline ends came to 5 bases. This CDR3 comprises 13 residues. Germline values: CDR1 MGHRA, CDR2 YSYEKL. Written as DNA, the CDR3 is TGCGCCAGCAGCCATGACCTGAACACTGAAGCTTTCTTT. It is translated as CASSHDLNTEAFF.